This TCR beta chain was identified in a study of technical replicates of blood from a few donors. This table comes from immunoSEQ multiplex PCR, and its TCRdb copy is limited to in-frame clones, with some not included. The data show around 83,000 clones, with approximately 92% seen just once and over 0.2% held by the top ten. V shed 5 bases and J shed 2 bases, with 12 bases lying between them. Germline assignment: CDR1 GTSNPN and CDR2 SVGIG (reference sequence). This CDR3 contains 13 residues. A few counts support this clone. The chain is built from TRBV30 and TRBJ1-1, with D possibly TRBD1 on 6 matching bases. Sequencing was done on a sample of T cells isolated from PBMCs. The TCR sequence derives from a human donor in good health. The CDR3 reads CAWAGQINTEAFF. In DNA form, the CDR3 reads TGTGCCTGGGCCGGACAGATTAACACTGAAGCTTTCTTT.